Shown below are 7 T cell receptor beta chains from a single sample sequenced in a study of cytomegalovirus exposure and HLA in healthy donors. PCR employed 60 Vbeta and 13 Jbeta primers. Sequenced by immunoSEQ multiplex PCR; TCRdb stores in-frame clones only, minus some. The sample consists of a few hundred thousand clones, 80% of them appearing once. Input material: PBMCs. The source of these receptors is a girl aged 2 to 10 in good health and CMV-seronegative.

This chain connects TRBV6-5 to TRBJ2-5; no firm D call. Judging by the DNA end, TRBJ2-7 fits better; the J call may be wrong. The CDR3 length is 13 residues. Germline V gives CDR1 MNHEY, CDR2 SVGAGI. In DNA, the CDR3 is TGTGCCAGCAGTTACTCATCTAGGAGCGAGCAGTACTTC. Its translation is CASSYSSRSEQYF.

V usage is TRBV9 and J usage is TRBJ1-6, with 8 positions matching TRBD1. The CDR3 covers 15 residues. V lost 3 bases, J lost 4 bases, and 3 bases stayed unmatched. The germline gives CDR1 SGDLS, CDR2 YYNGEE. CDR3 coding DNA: TGTGCCAGCAGCGCCAGACAGGGGTATAATTCACCCCTCCACTTT. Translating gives CASSARQGYNSPLHF.

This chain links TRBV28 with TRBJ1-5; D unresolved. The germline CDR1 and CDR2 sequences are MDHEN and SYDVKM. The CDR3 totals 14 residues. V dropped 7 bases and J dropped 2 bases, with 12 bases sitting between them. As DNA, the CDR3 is TGTGCCAGCATCTCGGGGATGGGCAATCAGCCCCAGCATTTT. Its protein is CASISGMGNQPQHF.

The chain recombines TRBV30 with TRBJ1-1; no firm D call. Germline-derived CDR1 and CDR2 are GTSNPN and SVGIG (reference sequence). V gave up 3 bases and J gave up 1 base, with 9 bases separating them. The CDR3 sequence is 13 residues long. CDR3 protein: CAWSAEANTEAFF. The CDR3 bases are TGTGCCTGGAGCGCGGAGGCGAACACTGAAGCTTTCTTT.

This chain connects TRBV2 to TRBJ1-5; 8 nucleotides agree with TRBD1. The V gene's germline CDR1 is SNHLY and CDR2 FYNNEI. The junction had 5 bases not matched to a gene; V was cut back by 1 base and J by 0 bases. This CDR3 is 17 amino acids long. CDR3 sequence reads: CASSEEGTGYSNQPQHF. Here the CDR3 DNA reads TGTGCCAGCAGTGAAGAGGGGACAGGATATAGCAATCAGCCCCAGCATTTT.

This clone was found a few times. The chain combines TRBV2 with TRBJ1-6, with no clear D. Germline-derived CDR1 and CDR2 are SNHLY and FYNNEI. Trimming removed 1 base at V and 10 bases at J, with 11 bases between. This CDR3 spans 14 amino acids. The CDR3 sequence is CASSEGGFGSPLHF. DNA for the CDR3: TGTGCCAGCAGTGAAGGCGGCTTTGGGTCACCCCTCCACTTT.

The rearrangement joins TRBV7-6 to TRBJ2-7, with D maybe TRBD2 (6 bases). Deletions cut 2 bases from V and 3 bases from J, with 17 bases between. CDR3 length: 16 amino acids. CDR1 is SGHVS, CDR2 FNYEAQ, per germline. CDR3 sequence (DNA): TGTGCCAGCAGCTTAAGGGCGGAGGGGCGGAACTACGAGCAGTACTTC. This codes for CASSLRAEGRNYEQYF.